The present T cell receptor beta chain was sequenced within a study of blood T cell repertoires in COVID-19. The protocol was immunoSEQ multiplex PCR, while the TCRdb copy is restricted to in-frame clones and leaves out a portion. Among around 150,000 clones listed, over 60% were seen once. V lost 4 bases to trimming and J lost 8 bases; unmatched junction nucleotides: 10. Germline V gives CDR1 SGDLS, CDR2 YYNGEE. There are 15 residues in the CDR3. The sequence was collected from a woman older than 75 with active or convalescent COVID-19. The chain combines TRBV9 with TRBJ1-5, with TRBD1 identical over 9 bases. Sequenced material: peripheral blood. The CDR3 region has the DNA TGTGCCAGCAGCACCGGGACAGGGCCCGGAGAGCCCCAGCATTTT. It is translated as CASSTGTGPGEPQHF.